This TCR beta chain was obtained from a study of T cells in localized non-small cell lung cancer. General study points: Of the top 100 tumor clones, median around 60 were in adjacent lung, 25 to 35 among its top 100. Longer survival (overall) was linked to higher T cell density in blood.

As to this clone: Its cognate antigen is unknown.

There are 16 residues in the CDR3. Germline-derived CDR1 and CDR2 are LGHNA and YSLEER. With V trimmed by 0 bases and J by 5 bases, 7 bases remained unmatched. Repertoires were generated with immunoSEQ multiplex PCR, while TCRdb's copy carries only in-frame clones and drops some. The sample lists 55,000 to 65,000 clones; 80% to 90% were seen once. The sequences come from peripheral blood, collected before any cancer treatment. The clonotype originates from a man aged 35-69 years with stage I squamous cell lung carcinoma. V is TRBV4-3 and J is TRBJ2-5; TRBD2 agrees at 9 bases. The CDR3 here is CASSQDHVAGVETQYF. CDR3 DNA sequence: TGCGCCAGCAGCCAAGATCACGTAGCGGGAGTGGAGACCCAGTACTTC.